This entry lists 19 T cell receptor beta chains sequenced from one sample in a study of glioma-infiltrating T cells. Amplification of TCR alpha and beta CDR3 regions from RNA used iRepertoire nested multiplex PCR. TCRdb passed the multiplex PCR reads through MiXCR, listing each CDR3 protein once. The data hold some 150,000 distinct CDR3 sequences, with about two fifths observed a single time. Sequenced material: glioma tissue, nonneoplastic brain tissue, or PBMCs (not recorded which). The source is a human donor with low-grade glioma or glioblastoma, undergoing nonglioma brain surgery, or in good health (not recorded which).

Regarding this clonotype: This may be a read error, as it is one base from a much larger clone. V is TRBV6-5 and J is TRBJ2-5, with 7 nucleotides matching TRBD1. The germline CDR1 and CDR2 sequences are MNHEY and SVGAGI. With 10 bases clipped from V and 6 bases from J, the junction kept 14 bases outside the gene matches. This CDR3 comprises 14 residues. CDR3 bases: TGTGCCATCACCCAGGGGGACGTCTTGAAGACCCAGTACTTC. It translates to CAITQGDVLKTQYF.

The table lists this clonotype with a count of one. This may come from a read error, since a much larger clone is one base off. J is TRBJ2-7 and V is TRBV6-5; D may be TRBD1 or TRBD2 (5 bases each). Germline V gene lookup returns CDR1 MNHEY and CDR2 SVGAGI. The CDR3 runs 11 residues. The CDR3 here is CASRGPYEQHF. In DNA form, the CDR3 reads TGTGCCAGCAGGGGACCTTACGAGCAGCACTTC.

The chain has TRBV4-2 and TRBJ2-7; 7 bases match TRBD1. The CDR3 consists of 16 residues. Germline assignment: CDR1 LGHNA and CDR2 YNFKEQ. The J segment lost 1 base and the V segment lost 0 bases, leaving 6 bases of the junction unmatched. CDR3 DNA: TGTGCCAGCAGCCAAGAAGGGACAGCCGCTTCCTACGAGCAGTACTTC. As protein: CASSQEGTAASYEQYF.

This clonotype was counted only a few times. The gene calls are TRBV27 and TRBJ1-5, with 9 bases that match TRBD1. The CDR3 has 16 residues. Germline V lookup: CDR1 MNHEY, CDR2 SMNVEV (reference sequence). Unmatched junction bases numbered 1, after V lost 0 bases and J lost 1 base. The CDR3 loop is CASSLSGTGSNQPQHF. The CDR3 DNA reads as TGTGCCAGCAGTTTATCCGGGACAGGGAGCAATCAGCCCCAGCATTTT.

J is TRBJ1-5 and V is TRBV4-2; 9 nucleotides align to TRBD1. The germline CDR1 and CDR2 sequences are LGHNA and YNFKEQ. The CDR3 sequence is 15 residues long. Unmatched junction bases numbered 4, after V lost 0 bases and J lost 7 bases. The DNA of the CDR3 is TGTGCCAGCAGCCAAGATTGGGACAGGGTCCAGCCCCAGCATTTT. It yields the protein CASSQDWDRVQPQHF.

In this sample, this clonotype turned up once. This chain links TRBV4-1 with TRBJ2-5; 12 nucleotides agree with TRBD2. V gave up 4 bases and J gave up 5 bases; unmatched junction bases: 5. CDR1 is MGHRA and CDR2 is YSYEKL in the germline V gene. CDR3 length: 15 residues. This CDR3 reads CASSPTSGSGETQYF. The DNA of the CDR3 is TGCGCCAGCAGCCCGACTAGCGGGAGTGGTGAGACCCAGTACTTC.

This clonotype was picked up one time. The junction does not match germline at one end; this may be a read error. The chain couples TRBV20-1 to TRBJ2-5; perhaps TRBD1 as D (6 bases). The CDR3 runs 14 residues. Germline loops: CDR1 DFQATT, CDR2 SNEGSKA (reference sequence). As DNA, the CDR3 is TGCAGTGCTAGCGACAGGTACACAGGAGAGACCCATTACTTC. Protein sequence: CSASDRYTGETHYF.

The chain joins TRBV6-1 to TRBJ2-5; D is possibly TRBD2 (5 bases). V lost 8 bases, J lost 4 bases, and 14 bases lay in between. The CDR3 totals 13 residues. CDR1 is MNHNS and CDR2 is SASEGT in the germline V gene. The CDR3 coding sequence is TGTGCCAGCGTAAGGTCTCGGGGAGAGACCCAGTACTTC. Translated, it gives CASVRSRGETQYF.

The genes are TRBV7-8 and TRBJ2-3; D unresolved. The ends were cut back, 1 base at V and 0 bases at J, with 11 bases in the middle. Germline values: CDR1 SGHVS, CDR2 FQNEAQ. This CDR3 is built from 16 residues. The CDR3 DNA sequence: TGTGCCAGCAGCTTAGTTGCGGATGTTAGCACAGATACGCAGTATTTT. It translates to CASSLVADVSTDTQYF.

This clonotype is a singleton in its sample. The chain is built from TRBV7-8 and TRBJ2-2, with D possibly TRBD1 on 5 matching bases. The V gene lost 2 bases and the J gene lost 3 bases, with 10 bases spanning the gap. The germline gives CDR1 SGHVS, CDR2 FQNEAQ. CDR3 length: 15 residues. The CDR3 DNA sequence: TGTGCCAGCAGCTTATTCCAGGGATACACCGGGGAGCTGTTTTTT. Translation: CASSLFQGYTGELFF.

This clonotype was recorded a few times. The chain uses TRBV6-2 or TRBV6-3 and TRBJ2-3; D possibly matches TRBD1 or TRBD2 (5 bases each). CDR1 MNHEY and CDR2 SVGEGT come from the germline V gene. CDR3 length: 15 residues. The V gene lost 2 bases and the J gene lost 4 bases, with 13 bases spanning the gap. The CDR3 region is CASSYGTDLSDTQYF. The CDR3 DNA sequence: TGTGCCAGCAGTTACGGGACCGACCTTTCAGATACGCAGTATTTT.

This chain joins TRBV4-2 and TRBJ1-6; D perhaps matches TRBD1 (5 bases). This CDR3 is 15 amino acids long. Looked up from germline, CDR1 is LGHNA and CDR2 is YNFKEQ. Trimming cost V 0 bases and J 5 bases, with 8 bases left between them. This chain's CDR3 is CASSQDGGDNSPLHF. Here the CDR3 DNA reads TGTGCCAGCAGCCAAGATGGGGGAGATAATTCACCCCTCCACTTT.

This clonotype turned up a few times. J is TRBJ1-5 and V is TRBV27; a weak D match, TRBD1 (5 bases). Germline values: CDR1 MNHEY, CDR2 SMNVEV (reference sequence). With 2 bases removed from V and 6 bases from J, the gap between germline ends came to 14 bases. The CDR3 loop spans 15 amino acids. CDR3 region: CASSLRQGSSQPQHF. The CDR3 DNA sequence: TGTGCCAGCAGTTTAAGGCAGGGTTCGTCTCAGCCCCAGCATTTT.

In its sample, this clonotype was seen a few times. The V gene is TRBV6-6, the J gene TRBJ2-3, with no clear D. Trimming pared 2 bases from V and 6 bases from J, leaving 12 bases between. The length of the CDR3 is 14 residues. Germline lookup yields CDR1 MNHNY and CDR2 SVGAGI (reference sequence). CDR3 sequence reads: CASSYGWGRDTQYF. The CDR3 DNA reads TGTGCCAGCAGTTACGGATGGGGTAGGGATACGCAGTATTTT.

This clonotype was detected a few times. V is TRBV4-1 and J is TRBJ2-5; no definite D call. CDR3 length equals 14 residues. V lost 4 bases, J lost 2 bases, and 11 bases lay in between. CDR1 is MGHRA, CDR2 YSYEKL, per germline. CDR3 coding DNA: TGCGCCAGCAGCCTATCGGGCTTACAAGAGACCCAGTACTTC. It encodes CASSLSGLQETQYF.

This clonotype appeared a few times. J is TRBJ1-2 and V is TRBV20-1; possibly TRBD1 for D (6 bases). The CDR3 covers 12 residues. V was trimmed by 6 bases and J by 4 bases, leaving 12 bases between them. From germline, CDR1 is DFQATT and CDR2 SNEGSKA (reference sequence). The CDR3 bases are TGCAGTGCCCAGGACAGCTTCTATGGCTACACCTTC. It yields the protein CSAQDSFYGYTF.

This clonotype has just a few counts. This chain uses TRBV6-2 or TRBV6-3 with TRBJ1-2, with D unclear. CDR1 and CDR2 from the germline V gene are MNHEY and SVGEGT. The CDR3 is 13 amino acids. The V gene lost 0 bases and the J gene lost 4 bases, with 6 bases spanning the gap. For the CDR3, the DNA is TGTGCCAGCAGTTACTCACAAACCTATGGCTACACCTTC. Protein product: CASSYSQTYGYTF.

V usage is TRBV20-1 and J usage is TRBJ1-5; D may be TRBD1 (5 bases). The germline V gene has CDR1 DFQATT and CDR2 SNEGSKA (reference sequence). The length of the CDR3 is 16 residues. Trimming removed 4 bases at V and 0 bases at J, with 16 bases between. The DNA of the CDR3 is TGCAGTGCTATGATGCGGACACAGCCTAGCAATCAGCCCCAGCATTTT. This codes for CSAMMRTQPSNQPQHF.

By proportion, this clonotype is medium-sized. The chain has TRBV6-1 and TRBJ2-7; the D is unclear. The germline V gene encodes CDR1 MNHNS and CDR2 SASEGT. This CDR3 has 15 residues. Trimming took off 3 bases at V and 3 bases at J, with 15 bases between the two ends. This CDR3 is CASSDLTLLNYEQYF. Here the CDR3 DNA reads TGTGCCAGCAGTGACTTGACCCTCCTCAACTACGAGCAGTACTTC.